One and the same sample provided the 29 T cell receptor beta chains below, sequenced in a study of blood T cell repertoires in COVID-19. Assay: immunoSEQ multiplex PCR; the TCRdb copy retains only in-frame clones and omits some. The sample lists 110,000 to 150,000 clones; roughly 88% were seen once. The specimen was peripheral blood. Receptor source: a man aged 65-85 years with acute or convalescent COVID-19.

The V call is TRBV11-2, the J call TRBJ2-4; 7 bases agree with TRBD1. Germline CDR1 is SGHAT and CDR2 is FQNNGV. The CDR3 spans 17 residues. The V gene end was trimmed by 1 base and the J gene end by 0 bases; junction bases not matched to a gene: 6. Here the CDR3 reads CASSLGRDSLAKNIQYF. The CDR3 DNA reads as TGTGCCAGCAGCTTAGGAAGGGACAGTCTAGCCAAAAACATTCAGTACTTC.

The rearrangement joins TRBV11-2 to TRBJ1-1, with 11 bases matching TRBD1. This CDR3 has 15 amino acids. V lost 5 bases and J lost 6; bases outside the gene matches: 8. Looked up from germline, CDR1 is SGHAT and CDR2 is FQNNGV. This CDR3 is CASSRGQGGRSEAFF. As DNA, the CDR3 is TGTGCCAGCAGCAGGGGACAGGGGGGTAGGTCTGAAGCTTTCTTT.

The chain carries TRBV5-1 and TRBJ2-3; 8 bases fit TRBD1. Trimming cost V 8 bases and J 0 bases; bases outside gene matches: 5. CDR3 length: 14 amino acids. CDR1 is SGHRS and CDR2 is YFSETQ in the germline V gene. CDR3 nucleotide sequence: TGCGCCAGTGCCAGGACAGGGAGCACAGATACGCAGTATTTT. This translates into CASARTGSTDTQYF. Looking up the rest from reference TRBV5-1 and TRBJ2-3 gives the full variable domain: KAGVTQTPRYLIKTRGQQVTLSCSPISGHRSVSWYQQTPGQGLQFLFEYFSETQRNKGNFPGRFSGRQFSNSRSEMNVSTLELGDSALYLCASARTGSTDTQYFGPGTRLTVL.

The CDR3 DNA reads TGTGCCAGCAGACCGGACAGGGCGGGGACCCAGTACTTC. Protein sequence: CASRPDRAGTQYF. The rearrangement joins TRBV28 to TRBJ2-5; TRBD1 agrees at 8 bases. V gave up 6 bases and J gave up 7 bases; unmatched junction bases: 7. The CDR3 is made up of 13 amino acids. CDR1 and CDR2 (germline): MDHEN, SYDVKM. Full variable domain (remainder filled in from reference TRBV28 and TRBJ2-5): DVKVTQSSRYLVKRTGEKVFLECVQDMDHENMFWYRQDPGLGLRLIYFSYDVKMKEKGDIPEGYSVSREKKERFSLILESASTNQTSMYLCASRPDRAGTQYFGPGTRLLVL.

CDR3 amino acids: CASSQVQSLNTEAFF. CDR3 DNA sequence: TGTGCCAGCAGCCAAGTGCAGTCGCTCAACACTGAAGCTTTCTTT. The chain is built from TRBV4-2 and TRBJ1-1; D is uncertain. This CDR3 has 15 residues. Germline loops: CDR1 LGHNA, CDR2 YNFKEQ. The V end was cut by 1 base, the J end by 2 bases, with 11 bases between.

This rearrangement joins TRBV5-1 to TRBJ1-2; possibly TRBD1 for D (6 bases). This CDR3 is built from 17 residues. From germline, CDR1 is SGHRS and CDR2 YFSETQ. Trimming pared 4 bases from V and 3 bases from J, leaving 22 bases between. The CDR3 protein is CASSPVPSTGLDYGYTF. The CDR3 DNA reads TGCGCCAGCAGCCCAGTTCCTAGTACAGGGTTGGACTATGGCTACACCTTC.

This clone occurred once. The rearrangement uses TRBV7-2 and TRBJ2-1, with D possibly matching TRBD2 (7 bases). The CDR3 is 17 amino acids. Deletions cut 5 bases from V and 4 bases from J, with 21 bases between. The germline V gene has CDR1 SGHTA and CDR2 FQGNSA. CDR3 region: CASSLIGGASLYNEQFF. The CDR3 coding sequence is TGTGCCAGCAGCCTGATTGGGGGGGCCTCGTTATACAATGAGCAGTTCTTC.

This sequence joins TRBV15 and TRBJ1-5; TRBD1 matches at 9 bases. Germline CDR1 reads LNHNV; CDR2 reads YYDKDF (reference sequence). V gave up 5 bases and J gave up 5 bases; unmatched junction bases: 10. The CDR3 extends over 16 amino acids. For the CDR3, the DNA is TGTGCCACCAGCTCACAGAGGCGGACAGGGGATCAGCCCCAGCATTTT. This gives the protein CATSSQRRTGDQPQHF.

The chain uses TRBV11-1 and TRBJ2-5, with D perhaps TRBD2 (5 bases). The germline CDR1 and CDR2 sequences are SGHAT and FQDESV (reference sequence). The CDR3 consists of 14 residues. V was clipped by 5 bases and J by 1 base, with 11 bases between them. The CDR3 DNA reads TGTGCCAGCAGCAAACGGGATCTCCAAGAGACCCAGTACTTC. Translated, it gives CASSKRDLQETQYF.

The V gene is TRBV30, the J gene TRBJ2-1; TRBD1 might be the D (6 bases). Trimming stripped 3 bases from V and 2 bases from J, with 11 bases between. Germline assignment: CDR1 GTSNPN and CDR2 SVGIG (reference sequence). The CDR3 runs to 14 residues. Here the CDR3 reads CAWRSRGPYNEQFF. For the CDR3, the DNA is TGTGCCTGGAGATCCAGGGGTCCCTACAATGAGCAGTTCTTC.

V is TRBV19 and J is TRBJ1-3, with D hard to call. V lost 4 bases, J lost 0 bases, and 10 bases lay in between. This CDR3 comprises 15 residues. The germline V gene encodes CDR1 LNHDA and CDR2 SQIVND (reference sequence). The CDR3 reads CASSTTAFSGNTIYF. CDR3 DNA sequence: TGTGCCAGTAGTACAACAGCTTTCTCTGGAAACACCATATATTTT.

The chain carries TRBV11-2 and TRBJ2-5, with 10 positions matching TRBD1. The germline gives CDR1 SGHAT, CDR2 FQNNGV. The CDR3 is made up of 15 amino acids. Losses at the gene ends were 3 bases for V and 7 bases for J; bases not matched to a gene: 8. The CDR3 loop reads CASSFSTGGEGTQYF. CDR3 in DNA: TGTGCCAGCAGCTTCTCGACAGGGGGCGAGGGGACCCAGTACTTC. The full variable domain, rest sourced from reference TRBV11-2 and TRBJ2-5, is EAGVAQSPRYKIIEKRQSVAFWCNPISGHATLYWYQQILGQGPKLLIQFQNNGVVDDSQLPKDRFSAERLKGVDSTLKIQPAKLEDSAVYLCASSFSTGGEGTQYFGPGTRLLVL.

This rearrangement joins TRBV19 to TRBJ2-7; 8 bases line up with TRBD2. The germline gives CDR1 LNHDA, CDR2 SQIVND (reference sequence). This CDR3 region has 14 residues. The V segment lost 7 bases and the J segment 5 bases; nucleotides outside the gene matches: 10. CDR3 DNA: TGTGCCAGTACCTCCTCCCGGGGGGGACACGAGCAGTACTTC. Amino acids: CASTSSRGGHEQYF.

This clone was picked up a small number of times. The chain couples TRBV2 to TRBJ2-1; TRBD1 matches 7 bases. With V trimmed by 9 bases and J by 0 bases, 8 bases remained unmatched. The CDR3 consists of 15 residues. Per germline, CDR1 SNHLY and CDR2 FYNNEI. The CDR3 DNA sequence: TGTGCCAGACGGACAGGAGAGAGCTCCTACAATGAGCAGTTCTTC. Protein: CARRTGESSYNEQFF.

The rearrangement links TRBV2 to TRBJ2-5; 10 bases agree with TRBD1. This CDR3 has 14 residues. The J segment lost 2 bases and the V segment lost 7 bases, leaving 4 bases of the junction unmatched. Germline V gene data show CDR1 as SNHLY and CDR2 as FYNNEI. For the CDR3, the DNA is TGTGCCAGCACCCCGGGACAGGGGCAAGAGACCCAGTACTTC. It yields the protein CASTPGQGQETQYF.

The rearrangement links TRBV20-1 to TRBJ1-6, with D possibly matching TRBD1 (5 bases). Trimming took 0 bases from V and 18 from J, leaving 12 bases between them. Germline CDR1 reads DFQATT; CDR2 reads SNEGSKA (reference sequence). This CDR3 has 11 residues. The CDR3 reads CSARDAQGHHF. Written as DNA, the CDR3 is TGCAGTGCTAGAGACGCCCAGGGCCACCACTTT.

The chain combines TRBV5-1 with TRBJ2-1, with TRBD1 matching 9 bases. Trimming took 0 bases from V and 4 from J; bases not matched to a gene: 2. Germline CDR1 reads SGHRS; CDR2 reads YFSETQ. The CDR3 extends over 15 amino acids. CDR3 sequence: CASSLGTGAYNEQFF. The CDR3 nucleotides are TGCGCCAGCAGCTTGGGGACAGGGGCGTACAATGAGCAGTTCTTC.

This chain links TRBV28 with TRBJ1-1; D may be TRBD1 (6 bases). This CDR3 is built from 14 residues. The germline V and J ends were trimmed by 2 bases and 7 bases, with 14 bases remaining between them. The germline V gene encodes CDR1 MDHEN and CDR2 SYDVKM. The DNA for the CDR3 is TGTGCCAGCAGTTTACCCACGAACAGGGTTGAAGCTTTCTTT. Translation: CASSLPTNRVEAFF.

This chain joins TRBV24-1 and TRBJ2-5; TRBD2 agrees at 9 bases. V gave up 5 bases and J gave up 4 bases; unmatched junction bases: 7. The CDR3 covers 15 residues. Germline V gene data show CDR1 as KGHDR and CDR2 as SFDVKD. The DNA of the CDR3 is TGTGCCACCAGTGTCTTGGCTAGCGGGGCAGAGACCCAGTACTTC. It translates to CATSVLASGAETQYF.

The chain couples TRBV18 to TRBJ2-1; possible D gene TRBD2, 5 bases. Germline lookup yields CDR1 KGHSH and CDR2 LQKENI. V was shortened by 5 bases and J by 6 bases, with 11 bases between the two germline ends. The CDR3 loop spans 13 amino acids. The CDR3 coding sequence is TGTGCCAGCTCAGGGAGTTCTTTCAATGAGCAGTTCTTC. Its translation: CASSGSSFNEQFF.

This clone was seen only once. The CDR3 sequence: CASSLRGQGTEAFF. The CDR3 nucleotides read TGCGCCAGCAGCTTAAGGGGGCAAGGCACTGAAGCTTTCTTT. J is TRBJ1-1 and V is TRBV5-1; 7 bases align to TRBD1. This CDR3 is built from 14 residues. V trimming: 2 bases; J trimming: 4 bases; junction bases outside the gene matches: 5. CDR1 and CDR2 from the germline V gene are SGHRS and YFSETQ.

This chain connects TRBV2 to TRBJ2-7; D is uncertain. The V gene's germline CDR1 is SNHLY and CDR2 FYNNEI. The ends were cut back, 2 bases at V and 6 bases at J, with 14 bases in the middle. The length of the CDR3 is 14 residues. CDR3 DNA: TGTGCCAGCAGTGAATTTCTAGGTCGAATCGAGCAGTACTTC. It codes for CASSEFLGRIEQYF.

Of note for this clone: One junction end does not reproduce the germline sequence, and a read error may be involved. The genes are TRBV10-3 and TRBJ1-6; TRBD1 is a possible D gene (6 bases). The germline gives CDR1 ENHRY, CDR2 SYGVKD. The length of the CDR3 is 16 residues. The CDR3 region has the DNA TGTGCCATCAGTAAGTCTGAGACAGGCCAAAATTCACCCCTCCACTTT. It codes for CAISKSETGQNSPLHF.

CDR3 loop: CASTLDRSSEREQYF. In DNA, the CDR3 is TGTGCCAGCACCTTAGACAGATCCTCGGAACGGGAGCAGTACTTC. The chain joins TRBV6-5 to TRBJ2-7; maybe TRBD1 (5 bases). CDR1 is MNHEY, CDR2 SVGAGI, per germline. This CDR3 comprises 15 residues. Trimming stripped 7 bases from V and 7 bases from J, with 23 bases between.

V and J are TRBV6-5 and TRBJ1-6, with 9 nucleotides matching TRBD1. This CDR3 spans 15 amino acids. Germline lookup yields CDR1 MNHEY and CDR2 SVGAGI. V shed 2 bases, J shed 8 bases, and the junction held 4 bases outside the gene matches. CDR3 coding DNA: TGTGCCAGCAGTTACGACAGGGGGGGGTATTCACCCCTCCACTTT. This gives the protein CASSYDRGGYSPLHF.

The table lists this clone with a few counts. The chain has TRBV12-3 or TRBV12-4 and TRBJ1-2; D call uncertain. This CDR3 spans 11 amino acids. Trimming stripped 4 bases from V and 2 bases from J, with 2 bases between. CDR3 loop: CASSSNYGYTF. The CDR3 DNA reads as TGTGCCAGCAGTTCGAACTATGGCTACACCTTC.

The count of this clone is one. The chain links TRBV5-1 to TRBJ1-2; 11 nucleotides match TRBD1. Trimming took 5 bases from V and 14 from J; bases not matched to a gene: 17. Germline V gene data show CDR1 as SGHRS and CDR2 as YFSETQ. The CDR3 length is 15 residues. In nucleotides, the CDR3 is TGCGCCAGCAGTCAAGTCCCGGGACAGGGGGAGTGGAGAACCTTC. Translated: CASSQVPGQGEWRTF.

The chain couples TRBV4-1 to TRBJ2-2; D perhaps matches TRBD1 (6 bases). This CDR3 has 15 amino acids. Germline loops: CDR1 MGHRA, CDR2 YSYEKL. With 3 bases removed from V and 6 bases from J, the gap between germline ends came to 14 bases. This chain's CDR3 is CASSQPTGNAGELFF. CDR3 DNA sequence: TGCGCCAGCAGCCAGCCTACAGGGAATGCCGGGGAGCTGTTTTTT.

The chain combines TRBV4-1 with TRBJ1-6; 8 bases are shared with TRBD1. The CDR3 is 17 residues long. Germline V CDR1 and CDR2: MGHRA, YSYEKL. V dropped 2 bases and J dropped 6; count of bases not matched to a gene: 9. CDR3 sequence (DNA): TGCGCCAGCAGCCAATTTCAGGAGGACAGGGCTAATTCACCCCTCCACTTT. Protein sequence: CASSQFQEDRANSPLHF.